This passage covers 9 T cell receptor beta chains from one sample sequenced in a study of neurological immune-mediated disorders. TCRdb fed the 5' RACE reads into MiXCR, producing one record per CDR3 protein. The table records roughly 28,000 distinct CDR3 sequences, roughly 12% of them present only once. The material sequenced was PBMCs. The receptors shown here come from a man in his fifties or sixties in good health.

Worth noting for this clonotype: Germline and junction disagree at one end, which may indicate a read error. The rearrangement links TRBV4-3 to TRBJ2-5, with D possibly TRBD1 on 6 matching bases. Germline loops: CDR1 LGHNA, CDR2 YSLEER. The length of the CDR3 is 14 residues. The CDR3 spells CANSQDQGMETQYF. DNA of the CDR3: TGCGCCAACAGCCAAGATCAGGGGATGGAGACCCAGTACTTC.

This clonotype has at least ten counts. The rearrangement links TRBV5-1 to TRBJ2-3, with D tentatively TRBD2 (5 bases). The CDR3 consists of 16 residues. V gave up 4 bases and J gave up 1 base, with 16 bases separating them. Germline V gene data show CDR1 as SGHRS and CDR2 as YFSETQ. The CDR3 region has the DNA TGCGCCAGCAGCCCCTTCCGGGATCGAGGCACAGATACGCAGTATTTT. It is translated as CASSPFRDRGTDTQYF.

This clonotype has at least ten counts. CDR3 DNA sequence: TGTGCCAGCAGCTTAGCGGGCAGGGCAACCTACGAGCAGTACTTC. Translated, it gives CASSLAGRATYEQYF. The chain recombines TRBV7-9 with TRBJ2-7; the D gene is possibly TRBD1 (5 bases). This CDR3 is 15 amino acids long. The V gene's germline CDR1 is SEHNR and CDR2 FQNEAQ (reference sequence). The V gene lost 0 bases and the J gene lost 2 bases, with 11 bases spanning the gap.

In this sample, this clonotype is medium-sized. CDR3 amino acids: CASSFKLGTGELFF. The CDR3 region has the DNA TGTGCCAGCAGCTTTAAGTTGGGAACCGGGGAGCTGTTTTTT. V usage is TRBV7-2 and J usage is TRBJ2-2; D is uncertain. The V gene's germline CDR1 is SGHTA and CDR2 FQGNSA. The CDR3 covers 14 residues. Trimming stripped 3 bases from V and 5 bases from J, with 10 bases between.

At least ten counts were recorded for this clonotype. DNA of the CDR3: TGTGCCAGCAGACAGAACTACGAGCAGTACTTC. It is translated as CASRQNYEQYF. The V and J genes are TRBV12-3 or TRBV12-4 and TRBJ2-7; D is unclear. The CDR3 contains 11 residues. V was pared by 6 bases and J by 3 bases, with 6 bases between.

This clonotype has a count of ten or more. CDR3 amino acids: CASSFGGLAGVNEQFF. CDR3 sequence (DNA): TGTGCCAGCAGCTTCGGGGGACTAGCGGGAGTAAATGAGCAGTTCTTC. V is TRBV5-4 and J is TRBJ2-1, with TRBD2 matching over 14 bases. V lost 2 bases to trimming and J lost 7 bases; unmatched junction nucleotides: 5. The CDR3 has 16 residues. Germline CDR1 and CDR2: SGHNT and YYREEE (reference sequence).

The chain combines TRBV7-9 with TRBJ2-7; 7 nucleotides agree with TRBD1. CDR3 length: 11 residues. CDR1 and CDR2 from the germline V gene are SEHNR and FQNEAQ (reference sequence). The V segment lost 4 bases and the J segment 10 bases; nucleotides outside the gene matches: 4. Written as DNA, the CDR3 is TGTGCCAGCAGCTCACAGGGGTACCAGTACTTC. This sequence encodes CASSSQGYQYF.

This clonotype was seen repeatedly, ten times or more. The chain employs TRBV20-1 and TRBJ2-2; 7 bases match TRBD2. Germline trimming cut 5 bases from V and 1 base from J; bases unmatched to any gene: 4. From germline, CDR1 is DFQATT and CDR2 SNEGSKA (reference sequence). The CDR3 spans 14 residues. CDR3: CSAPQRENTGELFF. Written as DNA, the CDR3 is TGCAGTGCTCCACAGCGGGAGAACACCGGGGAGCTGTTTTTT.

This clonotype was detected ten times or more. The CDR3 is CSVEASYEQYF. In nucleotides, the CDR3 is TGCAGCGTTGAGGCCTCCTACGAGCAGTACTTC. The chain uses TRBV29-1 and TRBJ2-7, with D uncertain. CDR1 and CDR2 (germline): SQVTM, ANQGSEA. V shed 3 bases and J shed 0 bases, with 3 bases lying between them. The CDR3 contains 11 residues.